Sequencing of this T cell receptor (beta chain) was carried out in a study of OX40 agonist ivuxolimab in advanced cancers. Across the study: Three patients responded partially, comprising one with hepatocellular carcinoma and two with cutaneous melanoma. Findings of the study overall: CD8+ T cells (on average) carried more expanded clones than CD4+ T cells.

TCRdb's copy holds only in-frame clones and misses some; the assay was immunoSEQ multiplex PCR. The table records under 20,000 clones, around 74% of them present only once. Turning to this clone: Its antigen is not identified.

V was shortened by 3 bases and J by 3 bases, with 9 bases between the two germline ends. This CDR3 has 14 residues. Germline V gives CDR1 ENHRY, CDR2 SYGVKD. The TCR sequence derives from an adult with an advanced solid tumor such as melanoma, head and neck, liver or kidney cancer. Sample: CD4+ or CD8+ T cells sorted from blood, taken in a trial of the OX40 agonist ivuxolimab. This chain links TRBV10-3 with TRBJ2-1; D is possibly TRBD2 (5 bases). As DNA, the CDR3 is TGTGCCATCAGTGACCTCCGGGGCTACAATGAGCAGTTCTTC. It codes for CAISDLRGYNEQFF.